This T cell receptor beta chain was obtained from a study of T cell clones after liver transplantation. This clone was seen a single time. Trimming cost V 5 bases and J 0 bases, with 12 bases left between them. Per the germline V gene, CDR1 is LNHDA and CDR2 is SQIVND (reference sequence). The CDR3 is 15 amino acids. The assay was immunoSEQ multiplex PCR, and TCRdb's table has in-frame clones only and misses some. The sample has nearly 55,000 clones, about 88% seen once. This sequence was found in a human donor who received a liver transplant. V and J are TRBV19 and TRBJ2-3; D is possibly TRBD2 (6 bases). This specimen was CD4+ T cells from blood, taken before liver transplant. The CDR3 region is CASSPGDSSTDTQYF. CDR3 nucleotide sequence: TGTGCCAGTAGTCCCGGGGACTCTAGCACAGATACGCAGTATTTT.